This paragraph reports one T cell receptor (beta chain). Germline CDR1 and CDR2: SGHNT and YENEEA. Trimming shortened V by 2 bases and J by 7 bases, and 9 bases separated the two germline ends. This CDR3 spans 12 amino acids. This record comes from a study of CD8 T cells in Susac syndrome. TCR beta sequences were obtained from blood CD8+ and CD4+ T cells. The study used treatment-naive patients who had stable or active relapsing-remitting disease as multiple sclerosis controls. When the RNA was reverse transcribed, random hexamers were used with an input of 0.5 to 1 ug. TCRdb reprocessed the immunoSEQ multiplex PCR reads via MiXCR and lists one record per CDR3 protein. The sample holds roughly 150,000 distinct CDR3 sequences, approximately 94% seen once.

Material for sequencing was CD8+ T cells from PBMCs. This receptor was identified in a human donor with multiple sclerosis. The V and J genes are TRBV11-3 and TRBJ2-7; tentatively, D is TRBD2 (5 bases). The CDR3 reads CASSLRGSEQYF. For the CDR3, the DNA is TGTGCCAGCAGCTTACGAGGGTCTGAGCAGTACTTC.